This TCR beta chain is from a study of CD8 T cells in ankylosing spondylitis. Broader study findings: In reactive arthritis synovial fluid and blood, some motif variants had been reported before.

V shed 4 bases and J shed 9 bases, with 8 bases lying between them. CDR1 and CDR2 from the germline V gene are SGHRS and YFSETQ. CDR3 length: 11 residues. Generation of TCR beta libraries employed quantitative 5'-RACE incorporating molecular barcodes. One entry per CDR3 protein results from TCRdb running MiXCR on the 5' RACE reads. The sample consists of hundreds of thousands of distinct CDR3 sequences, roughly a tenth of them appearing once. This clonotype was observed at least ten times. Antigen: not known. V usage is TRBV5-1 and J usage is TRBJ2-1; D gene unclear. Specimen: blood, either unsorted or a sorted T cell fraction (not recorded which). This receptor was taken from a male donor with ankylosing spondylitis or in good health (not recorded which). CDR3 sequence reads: CASSIGPEQFF. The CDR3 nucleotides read TGCGCCAGCAGCATAGGACCTGAGCAGTTCTTC.